This is a list of T cell receptor beta chains from one sample in a study of beta chain features in type 1 diabetes. Assay: immunoSEQ multiplex PCR; the TCRdb copy retains only in-frame clones and omits some. The data hold about 230,000 clones, with 7.5% to 10% observed a single time. The specimen sequenced was naive CD4+ T cells from blood. These receptors originate from a woman aged 18-29 years in good health. Each CDR3 is given without its conserved first and last residue. Each record gives: V gene, CDR3 protein.

TRBV21-1	ASSKAGGGKGTDTQY
TRBV29-1	SVRQSNTEAF
TRBV12-5	ASARGTSYNEQF
TRBV30	AWSVGLSALNTEAF
TRBV4-1	ASSQFAGTGTEAF
TRBV6-1	ASGLRTSGSKQF
TRBV29-1	SVETSGSDEQF
TRBV5-1	ASNGQWGETQY
TRBV5-4	ASSLGLAGQETQY
TRBV6-1	ATSRASMNTEAF
TRBV27	ASSFDRGVGRTNEQF
TRBV6-6	ASSYSIEANYGYT
TRBV27	ASSMQGHNEQF
TRBV18	ASSVSASGTGLHEQY
TRBV30	AWRAGGRGYGYT
TRBV7-3	ASSFTGTSSYEQY
TRBV5-1	ASSLVQGKSNEQF
TRBV9	ASSVGDSYNSPLH
TRBV6-1	ASAVVSGNTIY
TRBV29-1	SVSGQGAGYGYT
TRBV5-1	ASSLDGGQAYGYT
TRBV5-6	ASSLLQETQY
TRBV11-2	ASSPPGDISGNTIY
TRBV7-6	ASSLGPGGGTDTQY
TRBV29-1	SVVPGLHSYEQY
TRBV7-2	ASSRTGGAGETQY
TRBV5-4	ASSRRDRGYNEQF
TRBV6-5	ASSSQSLNSPLH
TRBV7-8	ASSLGREGAEQF
TRBV7-2	ASSRGYTDTQY
TRBV29-1	SVEAGSGANVLT
TRBV6-5	ASSFTFYNEQF
TRBV5-1	ASSFVQGLNTEAF
TRBV27	ASSQGLAGYNEQF